The entry below gives a single T cell receptor beta chain sequence along with its context. There is no known antigen for this receptor. No clone much larger than this one lies a single base away; base qualities are absent. The germline V end is reduced by 2 bases and the J end by 0 bases; junction bases left unmatched: 3. Looking up the germline V gene (reference sequence) yields CDR1 GTSNPN and CDR2 SVGIG. The CDR3 has 15 amino acids, counting the end cysteine and phenylalanine. Just CDR3 DNA is preserved here, 45 bases in frame from base 1. The cohort comprised approximately 700 healthy bone marrow donors. At the time of sampling, all cohort members were nominally healthy, though unrecorded immune exposures were likely present. The donor tested CMV seropositive, placing the donor among the 250 to 350 seropositive members of the cohort. Every donor gave a peripheral blood sample, and the peripheral blood mononuclear cells from that sample were used for TCR beta sequencing. The Qiagen DNeasy Blood Extraction Kit was used to extract genomic DNA from the blood cell samples.

The sample belongs to a study of cytomegalovirus exposure and HLA in healthy donors (dated by TCRdb to the late 2010s). Turning to the overall study: An earlier analysis of about 530 of the donors reported approximately 260 Gb of sequence data and around 110 million unique TCR beta sequences obtained from 150 million to 200 million T cells. An early release that covered around 590 HLA-typed donors contained approximately 290 gigabases of sequencing data and 80 million or so unique TCR sequences. Among the roughly 390 genotyped donors, around 81% belonged to the genetic ancestry cluster associated with self-reported Caucasian donors. The study aimed to test whether signatures of past pathogen exposure could be identified by cataloging public T cell receptors. The study used immunosequencing to profile the T cell repertoires of approximately 630 subjects and linked those repertoires to cytomegalovirus serostatus. In addition to the first cohort of 500 to 850 subjects, a separate validation cohort of 120 different subjects was used. To predict cytomegalovirus infection status, the study brought together high-throughput TCR immunosequencing, statistical association of individual TCRs with disease status, and machine learning. To study patterns of TCR occurrence, a later analysis re-analyzed previously published TCR beta repertoires from 550 to 800 donors and added high-resolution HLA genotyping. The later analysis used no new phenotypic data to find candidate immune exposures, relying instead on TCR beta sequences and their occurrence across donors. An earlier analysis of fewer than 700 of the donors applied high-throughput TCR beta sequencing to assess whether each TCR beta V gene segment acted as functional or pseudogenic. Donor age, sex, ethnicity and CMV serostatus were collected together with the repertoire data. Genome-wide SNP genotypes for about 55% of the 666 donors were used in a later genetic analysis, which treated that subset as a discovery cohort. All discovery cohort repertoires had been generated on a single sequencing platform. Both class I and class II loci were covered by HLA typing, at four-digit resolution. The number of typed donors differed by locus: about 620-640 for A, B, C, DRB1 and DQB1; some 540 for DQA1; about 600 for DPA1; and 400 to 480 for DPB1. Because of strong linkage in the cohort, roughly 5 DR-DQ haplotypes were treated as single units for association and clustering. On average, around 240,000 unique TCR beta nucleotide sequences were sequenced per donor among a few hundred genotyped donors of the cohort, with about 19% of those sequences being non-productive. Overall study results and their limits: The authors suggested that the approach could potentially be extended to other disease states and immunological phenotypes. In this cohort, only TCR beta chains were sequenced, and detectable features were limited by the absence of alpha or paired-chain data. Because some donors lacked HLA typing at each locus, the association tests relied only on the typed subset. A further reported finding was that TCR beta sequences accurately predicted the HLA-A and HLA-B alleles for most subjects in the first cohort. The sequencing pipeline was judged likely to have produced a cluster of highly shared sequence variants as a technical artifact. Linkage disequilibrium might explain the correlated functional status among segregating V segments, but an unknown experimental factor could not be ruled out. Specific HLA alleles were associated with 15,000 to 20,000 TCR beta sequences at a false discovery rate of 0.05 in a later analysis. An association between a missense DCLRE1C variant and V-gene and J-gene trimming of TCR beta chains was found in a later genetic analysis and replicated in an independent cohort. Roughly uniform sequencing depth across donors was assumed in presence/absence analyses, although this assumption may not hold. A later analysis found that HLA-associated TCR beta chains were more clonally expanded and had lower generation probabilities than equally common non-associated chains. In an earlier analysis of about 600 of the donors, most TCR beta V segments appeared in productive rearrangements about 87% or about 30% of the time, broadly matching IMGT annotations. Because counts were too low, seventeen rarely observed V segments, including chromosome 9 orphons, were left out of the earlier analysis of approximately 500 of the donors. A later analysis found that TCR association rates varied across HLA loci, with DRB1 alleles showing the most associated TCRs and HLA-C alleles the fewest. A later analysis found that most CMV-associated TCR beta chains appeared HLA-restricted, with HLA associations seemingly driven largely by CMV exposure. A later genetic analysis reported fewer N-insertions in productive TCRs among donors in an Asian-associated ancestry cluster than the roughly 720-donor mean. In both the original and validation cohorts, the classifier was reported to diagnose cytomegalovirus status with high specificity and sensitivity. Three of the identified cytomegalovirus-associated TCR beta chains were confirmed in vitro to be specific for cytomegalovirus antigens. Some IMGT-functional V segments, including TRBV6-2 and TRBV6-3, could not be distinguished by the 87-base-pair reads and were therefore excluded. In a later analysis, several top co-occurrence clusters were reported to appear linked to parvovirus B19, influenza, CMV and Epstein-Barr virus. Assigning TCR associations to individual alleles was difficult when HLA alleles, especially DR and DQ, strongly co-occurred. The study listed 150 to 200 TCR beta chains as associated with cytomegalovirus. While some public TCRs were present in many individuals, most TCR sequences turned up only very rarely across donors. CMV serostatus was the only immune exposure information available for the cohort.

The library was generated by the immunoSEQ multiplex PCR assay. The multiplex PCR relied on a mix of 60 forward primers for TCR Vbeta segments and 13 reverse primers for TCR Jbeta segments. The CDR3 region of rearranged TCR beta genes was amplified from genomic DNA with a multiplex PCR assay. The amplified TCR beta libraries were sequenced on the Illumina HiSeq System as 87-base-pair reads. Turning to the authors' computational methods: A later analysis tallied 75 million to 95 million unique TCR beta chains across the 666 repertoires, and about 12 million of those chains were shared by two or more donors. Raw reads were error-corrected and collapsed into unique sequences with a nearest-neighbor algorithm that merged closely related sequences to remove PCR and sequencing errors. V, D and J gene segments were assigned by aligning CDR3 sequences to IMGT reference sequences. For a sequence to be retained, a match of at least six nucleotides was required to both a V gene segment and a J gene segment. Rearrangements were called productive when the CDR3 lacked stop codons and stayed in frame with V and J; all others were non-productive. Following IMGT convention, CDR3 was defined as the stretch from the second conserved V-encoded cysteine to the conserved J-encoded phenylalanine. The earlier analysis of about 590 of the donors excluded sequences that lacked an unambiguous match to a single V gene segment. An earlier analysis of 450 to 650 of the donors called V segments functional above 56.7% productive rearrangements and segregating when the between-donor standard deviation exceeded 5%. A statistical classification framework was developed to diagnose cytomegalovirus status using the catalog of TCR beta chain sequences. In a later analysis, V and J genes were assigned by comparing TCR nucleotide sequences against IMGT/GENE-DB human TR gene sequences. The TCRdist pipeline was used in a later analysis to assign CDR3 sequences and most-parsimonious VDJ recombination scenarios. In a later analysis, each TCR beta chain was defined by its CDR3 amino acid sequence together with its V-gene family, and reads lacking a unique V-gene family were excluded. In a later analysis, several hundred highly shared, low-generation-probability nucleotide sequences were removed to address suspected cross-contamination and a sequencing artifact. In a later analysis, a clonal expansion index for each public chain was calculated from normalized within-repertoire ranks of inferred template counts. In a later analysis, generation probabilities were computed with a VDJ recombination model fitted to out-of-frame rearrangements, and the resulting probabilities were checked against IGoR. Hypergeometric tests were used in a later analysis to score TCR-TCR, TCR-HLA and TCR-CMV co-occurrence, with a repertoire-size bias correction applied to the TCR pairs. False discovery rates were estimated in a later analysis by permuting HLA or CMV assignments 20 times. In a later analysis, co-occurring TCRs were grouped with DBSCAN, and TCRdist sequence similarity was added when clustering was performed within HLA-allele-positive subsets. Co-occurrence clustering excluded repertoires with fewer than 30,000 or more than 120,000 public chains, plus five with anomalous nucleotide sharing. The immuneACCESS repertoire file appears here via TCRdb, limited to in-frame rearrangements. These files lack a portion of the clones; in checked studies, under half of the deficit traces to unresolved V genes, and the cause of the others is not known. That table is the source of V, J and clone size, and D and trimming were worked out from the DNA. Within this sample are about 170,000 clones, with under 75% of them counted one time only. The biggest ten clones account for around 6.8% of the sample.

The chain employs TRBV30 and TRBJ1-2; 10 bases in the junction line up with TRBD1. The clonotype originates from a man in his forties in good health and CMV-seropositive. Sequenced sample: PBMCs. CDR3 reads: CAWSLGTGANYGYTF. The base sequence is TGTGCCTGGAGTCTCGGGACAGGGGCTAACTATGGCTACACCTTC.